This T cell receptor (beta chain) was observed in a study of technical replicates of blood from four donors. Some clones are missing from TCRdb's copy, which holds only in-frame ones; the method was immunoSEQ multiplex PCR. Altogether about 88,000 clones are present, 85% to 95% being singletons, with the ten largest covering under 0.4%. This clonotype was sampled from a human donor in good health. Sample: T cells isolated from PBMCs.

The CDR3 DNA sequence: TGTGCCAGCACCATAATCGGTTACACAGATACGCAGTATTTT. Protein: CASTIIGYTDTQYF. The rearrangement joins TRBV6-1 to TRBJ2-3; D unclear. This CDR3 comprises 14 residues. Germline V gives CDR1 MNHNS, CDR2 SASEGT. With 7 bases removed from V and 2 bases from J, the gap between germline ends came to 13 bases.